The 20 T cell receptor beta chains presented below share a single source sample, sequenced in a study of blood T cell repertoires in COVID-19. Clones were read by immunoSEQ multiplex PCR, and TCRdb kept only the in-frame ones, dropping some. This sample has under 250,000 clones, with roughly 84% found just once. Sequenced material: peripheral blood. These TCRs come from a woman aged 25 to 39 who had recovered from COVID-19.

For the CDR3, the DNA is TGTGCCAGCAGCATGCCACTAGCGGGAGACACGAATGAGCAGTTCTTC. Translation: CASSMPLAGDTNEQFF. The chain is built from TRBV11-2 and TRBJ2-1; 11 nucleotides line up with TRBD2. This CDR3 region has 16 residues. Germline trimming cut 5 bases from V and 7 bases from J; bases unmatched to any gene: 10. CDR1 and CDR2 from the germline V gene are SGHAT and FQNNGV.

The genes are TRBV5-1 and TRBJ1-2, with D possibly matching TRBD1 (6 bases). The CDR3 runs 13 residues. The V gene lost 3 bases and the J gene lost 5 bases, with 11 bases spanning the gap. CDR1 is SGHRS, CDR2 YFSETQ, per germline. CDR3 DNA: TGCGCCAGCAGCTCCTCGGACAGATATGGCTACACCTTC. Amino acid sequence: CASSSSDRYGYTF.

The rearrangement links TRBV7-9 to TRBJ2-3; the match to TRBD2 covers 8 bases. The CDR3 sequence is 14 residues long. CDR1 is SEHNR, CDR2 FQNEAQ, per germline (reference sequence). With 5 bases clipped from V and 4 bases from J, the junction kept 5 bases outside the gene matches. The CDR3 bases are TGTGCCAGCAGCCCCGGACTAGCCGCAGATACGCAGTATTTT. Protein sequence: CASSPGLAADTQYF.

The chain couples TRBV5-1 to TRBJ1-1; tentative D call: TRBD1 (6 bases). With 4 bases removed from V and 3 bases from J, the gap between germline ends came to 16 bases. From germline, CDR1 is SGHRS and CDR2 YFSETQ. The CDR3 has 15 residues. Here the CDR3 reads CASSPDSIGDTEAFF. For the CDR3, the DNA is TGCGCCAGCAGCCCGGACAGTATTGGGGACACTGAAGCTTTCTTT.

As DNA, the CDR3 is TGTGCCAGCAGCCCCCGACTAGCGGGAGGGCCGGCGGAGCAGTACTTC. Translation: CASSPRLAGGPAEQYF. The genes are TRBV13 and TRBJ2-7, with 14 bases identical to TRBD2. V lost 5 bases and J lost 7; bases outside the gene matches: 10. The CDR3 runs to 16 residues. Germline assignment: CDR1 PRHDT and CDR2 FYEKMQ (reference sequence).

The CDR3 reads CASSYSKDREGYGYTF. CDR3 coding DNA: TGTGCCAGCAGTTACTCTAAGGACAGGGAGGGTTATGGCTACACCTTC. V gene TRBV6-6 combines with J gene TRBJ1-2; TRBD1 aligns across 8 bases. J lost 5 bases, V lost 0 bases, and 8 bases had no gene match. CDR1 MNHNY and CDR2 SVGAGI come from the germline V gene (reference sequence). CDR3 length equals 16 residues.

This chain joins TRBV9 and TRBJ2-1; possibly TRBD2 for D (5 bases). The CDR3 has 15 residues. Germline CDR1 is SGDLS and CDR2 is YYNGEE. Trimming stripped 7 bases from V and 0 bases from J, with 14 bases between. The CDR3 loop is CASRRGKSSYNEQFF. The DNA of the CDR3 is TGTGCCAGCCGTCGGGGTAAGAGCTCCTACAATGAGCAGTTCTTC.

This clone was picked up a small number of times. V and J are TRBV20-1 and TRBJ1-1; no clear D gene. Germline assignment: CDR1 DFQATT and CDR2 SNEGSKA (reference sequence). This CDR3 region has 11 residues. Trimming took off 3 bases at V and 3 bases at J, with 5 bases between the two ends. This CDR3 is CSARRDTEAFF. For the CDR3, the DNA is TGCAGTGCTAGGAGGGACACTGAAGCTTTCTTT.

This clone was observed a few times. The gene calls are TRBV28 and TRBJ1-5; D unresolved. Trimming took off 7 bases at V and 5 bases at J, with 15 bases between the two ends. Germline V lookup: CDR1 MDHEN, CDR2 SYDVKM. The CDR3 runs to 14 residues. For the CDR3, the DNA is TGTGCCAGCAACCCTCCTACCTTCGATCAGCCCCAGCATTTT. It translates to CASNPPTFDQPQHF.

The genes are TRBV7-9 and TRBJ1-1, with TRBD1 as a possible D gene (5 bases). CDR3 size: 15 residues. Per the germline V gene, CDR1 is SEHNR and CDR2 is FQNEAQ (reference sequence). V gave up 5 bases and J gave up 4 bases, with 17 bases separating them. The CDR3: CASSAPFREGTEAFF. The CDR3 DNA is TGTGCCAGCAGCGCCCCATTCAGGGAGGGCACTGAAGCTTTCTTT.

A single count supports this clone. The CDR3, as DNA: TGTGCCTGGAGTGGTCCCAGGGGGCGGTTCAAGGTCGAACTGTTTTTT. Translating gives CAWSGPRGRFKVELFF. This rearrangement joins TRBV30 to TRBJ1-4; 8 bases match TRBD1. The germline gives CDR1 GTSNPN, CDR2 SVGIG (reference sequence). The J segment lost 12 bases and the V segment lost 1 base, leaving 16 bases of the junction unmatched. CDR3 size: 16 residues.

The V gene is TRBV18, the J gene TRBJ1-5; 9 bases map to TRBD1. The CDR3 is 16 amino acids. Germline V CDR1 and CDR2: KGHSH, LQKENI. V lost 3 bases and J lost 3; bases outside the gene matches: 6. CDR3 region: CASSPLGQGNNQPQHF. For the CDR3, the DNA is TGTGCCAGCTCACCCCTGGGACAGGGCAACAATCAGCCCCAGCATTTT.

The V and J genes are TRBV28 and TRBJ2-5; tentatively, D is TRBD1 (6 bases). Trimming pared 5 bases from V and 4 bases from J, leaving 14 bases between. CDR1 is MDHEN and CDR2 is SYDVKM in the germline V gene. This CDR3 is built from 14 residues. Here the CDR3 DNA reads TGTGCCAGCAGTAGTAGTCAGGGGCGAGAGACCCAGTACTTC. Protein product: CASSSSQGRETQYF.

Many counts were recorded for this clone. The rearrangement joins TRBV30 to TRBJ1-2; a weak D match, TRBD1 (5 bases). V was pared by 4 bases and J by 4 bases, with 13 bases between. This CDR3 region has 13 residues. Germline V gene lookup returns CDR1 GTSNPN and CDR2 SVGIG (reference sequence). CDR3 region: CAWKRQLSYGYTF. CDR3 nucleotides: TGTGCCTGGAAGAGACAGCTATCCTATGGCTACACCTTC.

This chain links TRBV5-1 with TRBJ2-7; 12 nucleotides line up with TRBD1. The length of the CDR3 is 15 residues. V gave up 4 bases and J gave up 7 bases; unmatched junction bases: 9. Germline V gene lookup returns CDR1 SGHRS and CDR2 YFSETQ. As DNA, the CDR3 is TGCGCCAGCAGCCCCGAGGGACAGGGGGCGTGGGAGCAGTACTTC. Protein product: CASSPEGQGAWEQYF.

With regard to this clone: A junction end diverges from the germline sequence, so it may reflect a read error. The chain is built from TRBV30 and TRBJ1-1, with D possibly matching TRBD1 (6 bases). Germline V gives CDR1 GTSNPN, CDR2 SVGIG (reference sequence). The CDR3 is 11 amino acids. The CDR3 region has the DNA TGTGCCTGGAGTACCCACGCCAGGGGAATTTTT. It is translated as CAWSTHARGIF.

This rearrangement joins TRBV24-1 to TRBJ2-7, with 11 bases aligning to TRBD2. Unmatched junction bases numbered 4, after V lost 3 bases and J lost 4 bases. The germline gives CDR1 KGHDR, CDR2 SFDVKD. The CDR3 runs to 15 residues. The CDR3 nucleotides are TGTGCCACCAGTGATATAGGGACTAGCGGATACGAGCAGTACTTC. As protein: CATSDIGTSGYEQYF.

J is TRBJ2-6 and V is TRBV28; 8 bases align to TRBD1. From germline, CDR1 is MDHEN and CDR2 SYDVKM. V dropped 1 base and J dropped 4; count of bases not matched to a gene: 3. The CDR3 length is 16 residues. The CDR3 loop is CASSLFRGPGANVLTF. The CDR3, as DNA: TGTGCCAGCAGTTTATTCAGGGGGCCGGGGGCCAACGTCCTGACTTTC.

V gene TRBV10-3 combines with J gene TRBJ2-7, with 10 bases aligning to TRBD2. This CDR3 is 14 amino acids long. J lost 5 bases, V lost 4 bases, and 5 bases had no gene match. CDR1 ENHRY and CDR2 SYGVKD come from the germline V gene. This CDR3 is CAISGSGRLDEQYF. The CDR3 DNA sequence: TGTGCCATCAGTGGTAGCGGGAGGCTCGACGAGCAGTACTTC.

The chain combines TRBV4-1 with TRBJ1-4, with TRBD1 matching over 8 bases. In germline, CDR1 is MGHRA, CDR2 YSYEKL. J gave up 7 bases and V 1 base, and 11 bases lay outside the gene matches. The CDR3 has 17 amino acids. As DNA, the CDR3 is TGCGCCAGCAGCCAAGGGATGTCTGCAGGGGGCGGTGAAAAACTGTTTTTT. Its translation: CASSQGMSAGGGEKLFF.